The rows below give T cell receptor beta chains drawn from one sample of a study of blood T cell repertoires in COVID-19. The method was immunoSEQ multiplex PCR; TCRdb's version includes in-frame clones alone and lacks a portion of them. The table includes roughly 250,000 clones, 75% to 85% detected once. Material for sequencing was peripheral blood. Every receptor here comes from a woman aged 70-85 years with acute or convalescent COVID-19. Both conserved end residues are part of each CDR3. D genes are given only for firm matches. Clone size appears in some rows only: once, few, many, or a class for an expanded clone.

d_call,j_call,clone_size,v_call,cdr3_aa,cdr3_nt
TRBD1,TRBJ1-5,NA,TRBV19,CASKLQGAGNQPQHF,TGTGCCAGTAAACTACAGGGGGCTGGCAATCAGCCCCAGCATTTT
NA,TRBJ1-1,NA,TRBV5-8,CASSSGSRGGGFTEAFF,TGTGCCAGCAGCTCCGGAAGCCGCGGGGGAGGTTTCACTGAAGCTTTCTTT
NA,TRBJ1-3,NA,TRBV28,CASSPLSSGNTIYF,TGTGCCAGCAGCCCCTTGAGCTCTGGAAACACCATATATTTT
TRBD2,TRBJ2-7,NA,TRBV6-2/TRBV6-3,CASSYLRLAGFNYEQYF,TGTGCCAGCAGTTACCTCCGACTAGCGGGGTTCAACTACGAGCAGTACTTC
NA,TRBJ2-7,NA,TRBV30,CAWTKQGAEQYF,TGTGCCTGGACAAAACAGGGAGCCGAGCAGTACTTC
NA,TRBJ1-1,NA,TRBV5-4,CASSLVDHTEAFF,TGTGCCAGCAGCTTGGTAGATCACACTGAAGCTTTCTTT
NA,TRBJ1-2,NA,TRBV18,CASSQTNPLAYIASGGYTF,TGTGCCAGCTCACAAACCAACCCTCTCGCGTATATCGCATCGGGTGGCTACACCTTC
NA,TRBJ1-4,NA,TRBV6-2/TRBV6-3,CASSYSTGQRNEKLFF,TGTGCCAGCAGTTACTCGACCGGACAGAGGAATGAAAAACTGTTTTTT
NA,TRBJ1-1,NA,TRBV20-1,CSARPIREAFF,TGCAGTGCTAGACCTATCCGTGAAGCTTTCTTT
TRBD1,TRBJ1-1,NA,TRBV27,CASSLLGPGGLNTEAFF,TGTGCCAGCAGTTTATTAGGGCCAGGGGGCCTGAACACTGAAGCTTTCTTT
NA,TRBJ1-3,NA,TRBV7-2,CASSPISSGNTIYF,TGTGCCAGCAGCCCCATATCGAGTGGAAACACCATATATTTT
TRBD1,TRBJ1-1,NA,TRBV27,CASSLDQGAVTEAFF,TGTGCCAGCAGTTTAGACCAGGGGGCCGTCACTGAAGCTTTCTTT
TRBD1,TRBJ1-2,NA,TRBV10-3,CAIADRGDNYGYTF,TGTGCCATCGCGGACAGGGGGGATAACTATGGCTACACCTTC
NA,TRBJ2-1,NA,TRBV5-1,CASSLATGSYNEQFF,TGCGCCAGCAGCTTGGCGACGGGTTCCTACAATGAGCAGTTCTTC
TRBD1,TRBJ1-3,NA,TRBV3-1/TRBV3-2,CASSQMGQGSGNTIYF,TGTGCCAGCAGCCAAATGGGACAGGGATCTGGAAACACCATATATTTT
TRBD1,TRBJ1-1,few,TRBV7-2,CASSLGTGRTEAFF,TGTGCCAGCAGCTTAGGGACAGGGAGGACTGAAGCTTTCTTT
TRBD1,TRBJ1-2,once,TRBV27,CASSFDRATLYGYTF,TGTGCCAGCAGTTTTGACAGGGCAACTCTCTATGGCTACACCTTC
NA,TRBJ1-2,NA,TRBV4-2,CASSQDQQIIYGYTF,TGTGCCAGCAGCCAAGATCAACAGATAATCTATGGCTACACCTTC
TRBD1,TRBJ1-1,once,TRBV18,CASSPPYDRAGTEAFF,TGTGCCAGCTCACCACCATACGACAGGGCCGGGACTGAAGCTTTCTTT
TRBD1,TRBJ2-7,NA,TRBV5-1,CASSLRAGGPTEQYF,TGCGCCAGCAGCTTGAGGGCAGGGGGCCCCACGGAGCAGTACTTC
TRBD1,TRBJ1-2,few,TRBV10-1,CASSRDRSYGYTF,TGCGCCAGCAGCCGGGACAGATCTTATGGCTACACCTTC
TRBD1,TRBJ1-2,NA,TRBV7-9,CASSFDRGVSGYTF,TGTGCCAGCAGCTTTGACAGGGGGGTGTCTGGCTACACCTTC
NA,TRBJ1-1,NA,TRBV29-1,CSVGRSNPNTEAFF,TGCAGCGTTGGGAGATCTAATCCGAACACTGAAGCTTTCTTT
TRBD1,TRBJ2-3,once,TRBV14,CASSPQTGIYDTQYF,TGTGCCAGCAGCCCCCAGACAGGGATTTACGATACGCAGTATTTT
TRBD1,TRBJ2-7,few,TRBV6-5,CASSYSTGSSYEQYF,TGTGCCAGCAGTTACTCGACAGGGAGTTCCTACGAGCAGTACTTC
NA,TRBJ1-1,NA,TRBV3-1/TRBV3-2,CASSQGGGHGVKAFF,TGTGCCAGCAGCCAGGGGGGGGGACATGGAGTGAAAGCTTTCTTT
TRBD2,TRBJ2-7,NA,TRBV7-2,CASSPEGGGAYEQYF,TGTGCCAGCAGCCCTGAGGGCGGGGGGGCCTACGAGCAGTACTTC
TRBD1,TRBJ1-1,NA,TRBV28,CASSLHPDRGEAFF,TGTGCCAGCAGTTTACATCCTGACAGGGGGGAAGCTTTCTTT
TRBD1,TRBJ1-5,NA,TRBV7-9,CASSSGTGGNQPQHF,TGTGCCAGCAGTTCGGGGACAGGGGGCAATCAGCCCCAGCATTTT
TRBD1,TRBJ1-1,NA,TRBV18,CASSMGQELEAFF,TGTGCCAGCTCAATGGGACAGGAACTTGAAGCTTTCTTT
NA,TRBJ1-1,NA,TRBV5-4,CASSFLDNTEAFF,TGTGCCAGCAGCTTCCTAGATAACACTGAAGCTTTCTTT
TRBD1,TRBJ2-7,NA,TRBV28,CASSLYGQGVDEQYF,TGTGCCAGCAGTTTATATGGACAGGGGGTCGACGAGCAGTACTTC
TRBD1,TRBJ1-2,NA,TRBV5-5,CASSGGLGQGNYGYTF,TGTGCCAGCAGCGGTGGGCTCGGACAGGGGAACTATGGCTACACCTTC
NA,TRBJ1-5,once,TRBV7-9,CASSLAGGMRNQPQHF,TGTGCCAGCAGCTTAGCGGGGGGAATGCGCAATCAGCCCCAGCATTTT
NA,TRBJ1-1,NA,TRBV30,CAWSTRREGAFF,TGTGCCTGGAGTACACGCCGGGAGGGAGCTTTCTTT
TRBD1,TRBJ1-2,NA,TRBV7-9,CASSSTGGYGYTF,TGTGCCAGCAGCTCCACAGGGGGCTATGGCTACACCTTC
TRBD1,TRBJ1-4,NA,TRBV30,CAWSPGGTGIEKLFF,TGTGCCTGGAGTCCCGGAGGGACAGGGATTGAAAAACTGTTTTTT
NA,TRBJ1-4,NA,TRBV5-4,CASSNSGWHEKLFF,TGTGCCAGCAGCAATTCAGGGTGGCATGAAAAACTGTTTTTT
TRBD2,TRBJ2-4,NA,TRBV3-1/TRBV3-2,CASSQVLRGGRENIQYF,TGTGCCAGCAGCCAAGTTCTCCGGGGAGGGAGGGAAAACATTCAGTACTTC
TRBD1,TRBJ2-7,NA,TRBV18,CASSETGGSSYEQYF,TGTGCCAGCTCGGAAACAGGGGGAAGCTCCTACGAGCAGTACTTC
TRBD1,TRBJ1-4,NA,TRBV5-1,CASSSGTGPGANEKLFF,TGCGCCAGCAGCTCTGGGACAGGGCCGGGGGCTAATGAAAAACTGTTTTTT
TRBD1,TRBJ1-1,NA,TRBV5-4,CASSQTDRSEAFF,TGTGCCAGCAGCCAGACGGACAGGTCTGAAGCTTTCTTT
TRBD1,TRBJ1-1,NA,TRBV7-2,CASSSATGRNTEAFF,TGTGCCAGCAGCTCCGCGACAGGGCGGAACACTGAAGCTTTCTTT
NA,TRBJ2-5,NA,TRBV5-6,CASSLSGTELTGETQYF,TGTGCCAGCAGCTTGTCCGGGACTGAACTTACAGGAGAGACCCAGTACTTC
TRBD1,TRBJ1-3,NA,TRBV19,CASRTGGFSGNTIYF,TGTGCCAGTAGAACAGGGGGCTTCTCTGGAAACACCATATATTTT
NA,TRBJ1-1,NA,TRBV7-2,CASSLSQLNTEAFF,TGTGCCAGCAGCTTAAGCCAACTGAACACTGAAGCTTTCTTT
TRBD1,TRBJ2-7,NA,TRBV6-2/TRBV6-3,CASSPTPGQGRYEQYF,TGTGCCAGCAGCCCCACCCCCGGACAGGGGCGCTACGAGCAGTACTTC
TRBD1,TRBJ2-7,NA,TRBV5-1,CASSLASGGTKPYEQYF,TGCGCCAGCAGCTTGGCATCAGGGGGCACGAAGCCCTACGAGCAGTACTTC